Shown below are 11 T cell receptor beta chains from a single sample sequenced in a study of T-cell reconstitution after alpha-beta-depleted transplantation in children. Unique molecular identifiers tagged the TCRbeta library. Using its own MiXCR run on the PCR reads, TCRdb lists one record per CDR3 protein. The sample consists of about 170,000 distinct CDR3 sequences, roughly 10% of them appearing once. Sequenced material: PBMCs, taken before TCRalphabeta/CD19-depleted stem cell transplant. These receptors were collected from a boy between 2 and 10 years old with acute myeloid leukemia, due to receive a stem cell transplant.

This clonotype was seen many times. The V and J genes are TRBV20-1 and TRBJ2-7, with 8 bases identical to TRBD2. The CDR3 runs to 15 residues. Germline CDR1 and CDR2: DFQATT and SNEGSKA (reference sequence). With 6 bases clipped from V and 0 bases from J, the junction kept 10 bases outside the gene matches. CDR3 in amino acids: CSAPRGSGNSYEQYF. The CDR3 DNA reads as TGCAGTGCCCCAAGAGGTAGCGGGAACTCCTACGAGCAGTACTTC.

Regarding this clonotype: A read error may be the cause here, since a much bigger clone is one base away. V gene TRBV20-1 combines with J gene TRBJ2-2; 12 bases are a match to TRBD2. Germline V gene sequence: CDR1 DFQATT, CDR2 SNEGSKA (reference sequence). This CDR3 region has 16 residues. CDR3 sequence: CCARSSGRAYTGELFF. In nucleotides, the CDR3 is TGCTGTGCTAGGTCTAGCGGGAGGGCGTACACCGGGGAGCTGTTTTTT.

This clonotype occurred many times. The CDR3 coding sequence is TGTGCCAGTTATGACAGGAAAAATTCACCCCTCCACTTT. Amino acids: CASYDRKNSPLHF. The chain joins TRBV12-3 or TRBV12-4 to TRBJ1-6, with D possibly matching TRBD1 (6 bases). The CDR3 runs to 13 residues. V lost 9 bases and J lost 7, with 13 bases in between.

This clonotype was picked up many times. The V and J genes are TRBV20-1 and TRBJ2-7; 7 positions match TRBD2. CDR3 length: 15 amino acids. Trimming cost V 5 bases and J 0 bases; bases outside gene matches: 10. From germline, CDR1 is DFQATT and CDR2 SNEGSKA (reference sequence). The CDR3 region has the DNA TGCAGTGCTGGTCCTAGCGGATCCTACTCCTACGAGCAGTACTTC. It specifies CSAGPSGSYSYEQYF.

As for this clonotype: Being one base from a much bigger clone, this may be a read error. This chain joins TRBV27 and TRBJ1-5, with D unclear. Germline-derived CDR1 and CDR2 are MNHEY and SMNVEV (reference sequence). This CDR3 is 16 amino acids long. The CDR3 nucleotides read TGTGACAGCAGTCCGCGGTCCGGATATAGCAATCAGCCCCAGCATTTT. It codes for CDSSPRSGYSNQPQHF.

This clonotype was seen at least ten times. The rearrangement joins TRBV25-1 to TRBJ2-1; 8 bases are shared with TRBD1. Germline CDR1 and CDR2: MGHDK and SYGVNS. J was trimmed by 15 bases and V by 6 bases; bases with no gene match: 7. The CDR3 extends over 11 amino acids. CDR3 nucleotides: TGTGCCAGCAGGTCGGACAGGGTGGTGTTCTTC. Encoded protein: CASRSDRVVFF.

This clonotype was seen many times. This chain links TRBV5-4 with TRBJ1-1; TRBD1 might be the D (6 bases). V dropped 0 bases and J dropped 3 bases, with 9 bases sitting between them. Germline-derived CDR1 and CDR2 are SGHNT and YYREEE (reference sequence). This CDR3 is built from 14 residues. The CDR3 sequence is CASSLGGGYTEAFF. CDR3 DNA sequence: TGTGCCAGCAGCTTGGGAGGGGGGTACACTGAAGCTTTCTTT.

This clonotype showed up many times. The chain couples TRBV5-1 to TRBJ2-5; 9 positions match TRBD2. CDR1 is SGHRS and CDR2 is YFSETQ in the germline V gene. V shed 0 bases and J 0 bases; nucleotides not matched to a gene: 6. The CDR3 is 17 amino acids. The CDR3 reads CASSLASSSGDQETQYF. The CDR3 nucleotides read TGCGCCAGCAGCTTGGCCTCGTCTAGCGGGGACCAAGAGACCCAGTACTTC.

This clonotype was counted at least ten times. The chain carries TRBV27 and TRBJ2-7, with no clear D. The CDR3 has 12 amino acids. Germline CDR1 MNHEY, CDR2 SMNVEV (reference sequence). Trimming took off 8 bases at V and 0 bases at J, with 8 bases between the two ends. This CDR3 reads CASSTGSYEQYV. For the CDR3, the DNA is TGTGCCAGCTCCACGGGCTCCTACGAGCAGTACGTC.

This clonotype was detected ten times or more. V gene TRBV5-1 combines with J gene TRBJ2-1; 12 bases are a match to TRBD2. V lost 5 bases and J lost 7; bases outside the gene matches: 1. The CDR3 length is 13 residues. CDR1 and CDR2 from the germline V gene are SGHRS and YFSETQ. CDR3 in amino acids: CASRTSGRNEQFF. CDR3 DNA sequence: TGCGCCAGCAGGACTAGCGGGAGAAATGAGCAGTTCTTC.

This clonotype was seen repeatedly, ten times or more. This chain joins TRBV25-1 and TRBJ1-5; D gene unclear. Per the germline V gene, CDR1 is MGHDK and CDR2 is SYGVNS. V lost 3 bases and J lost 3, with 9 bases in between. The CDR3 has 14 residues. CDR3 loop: CASSETSFNQPQHF. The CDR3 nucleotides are TGTGCCAGCAGTGAGACATCATTCAATCAGCCCCAGCATTTT.